Listed here is a single T cell receptor (beta chain). Its antigen remains unknown. Method: immunoSEQ multiplex PCR; TCRdb's copy keeps in-frame clones and lacks some. The sample holds around 180,000 clones, about 87% seen once. The record originates from a study of radiation and T cells in renal cell carcinoma. Findings and caveats of the study: In blood, top tumor clones expanded by 2 weeks, shrinking by 4.

As to time point: blood 4 weeks post-SBRT, at nephrectomy. Sample treatment: 15 Gy SBRT to primary tumor, nephrectomy 4 weeks later. V was clipped by 0 bases and J by 2 bases, with 23 bases between them. CDR3 length: 19 amino acids. Per the germline V gene, CDR1 is SGDLS and CDR2 is YYNGEE. The chain is built from TRBV9 and TRBJ2-5; D might be TRBD1 or TRBD2, each matching 6 bases. The TCR originated in a woman aged 45 to 65 with renal cell carcinoma. The specimen comprised blood, sampled from a patient whose treatment included radiotherapy and nephrectomy. The CDR3 sequence: CASSVGVGRGGTQQETQYF. CDR3 nucleotides: TGTGCCAGCAGCGTAGGTGTAGGACGTGGCGGGACACAGCAAGAGACCCAGTACTTC.